This TCR beta chain was captured in a study of molecular identifiers for immune sequencing clone quantification. TCRdb passed the PCR reads through MiXCR, listing each CDR3 protein once. The table lists about 320,000 distinct CDR3 sequences, 24% of them singletons. Trimming took off 5 bases at V and 2 bases at J, with 6 bases between the two ends. The CDR3 has 12 amino acids. The germline V gene encodes CDR1 SEHNR and CDR2 FQNEAQ (reference sequence). This clonotype came up many times. The origin of this receptor is a human donor in good health. Some libraries in this study had Jurkat cell RNA spiked in. Sample: naive CD8+ T cells from blood, with Jurkat cell RNA spiked in. Subset noted: FACS-sorted CD8+CD4-CCR7+CD45RA+ naive T cells. V is TRBV7-9 and J is TRBJ1-1, with D uncertain. Written as DNA, the CDR3 is TGTGCCAGCAGCCTTACTAACACTGAAGCTTTCTTT. Protein: CASSLTNTEAFF.